A selection of T cell receptor beta chains follows, all from one sample in a study of cytomegalovirus exposure and HLA in healthy donors. Profiled with immunoSEQ multiplex PCR; TCRdb holds only in-frame clones, not every one. This sample carries 130,000 or so clones, around nine tenths of them seen once, and the ten largest clones take under 2%. Sequenced material: PBMCs. These receptors all stem from a woman aged 18 to 35 in good health and CMV-seronegative. The CDR3 runs from the conserved cysteine through the conserved F or W. A D gene is named only where the DNA matches it firmly. Clone size, where shown, is once, few, many, or a class for clones that have expanded.

size | D | J | V | DNA | CDR3
. | TRBD1 | TRBJ2-5 | TRBV5-4 | TGTGCCAGCAGCTCCCGGGACAGGGGGCGGGAGACCCAGTACTTC | CASSSRDRGRETQYF
. | TRBD2 | TRBJ2-5 | TRBV9 | TGTGCCAGCAGCGTAGCGGCGTTAGCGGGGGCCGGGGAGACCCAGTACTTC | CASSVAALAGAGETQYF
. | TRBD2 | TRBJ2-7 | TRBV5-6 | TGTGCCAGCAGCCCTAGGACTAGCGGGCCCTCCTACGAGCAGTACTTC | CASSPRTSGPSYEQYF
. | TRBD1 | TRBJ2-4 | TRBV7-2 | TGTGCCAGCAGCGCAGGACAGGGAGACATTCAGTACTTC | CASSAGQGDIQYF
. | . | TRBJ2-7 | TRBV6-6 | TGTGCCAGCACCCCACAGGGAGAGTACGAGCAGTACTTC | CASTPQGEYEQYF
. | . | TRBJ2-1 | TRBV5-6 | TGTGCCAGCAGCCCAGGGACTGGTGAGCAGTTCTTC | CASSPGTGEQFF
once | . | TRBJ1-5 | TRBV19 | TGTGCCAGTAGTTTCTGGGGGGATAGCAATCAGCCCCAGCATTTT | CASSFWGDSNQPQHF
. | TRBD1 | TRBJ2-1 | TRBV6-5 | TGTGCCAGCAGACAGGGGAGTAATGAGCAGTTCTTC | CASRQGSNEQFF
. | . | TRBJ1-1 | TRBV6-5 | TGTGCCAGCAGTTACTCCGGGGGGGTGGGCACTGAAGCTTTCTTT | CASSYSGGVGTEAFF
. | . | TRBJ1-6 | TRBV4-1 | TGCGCCAGCAGCCCGGGTGGTTTCAGGGATTCACCCCTCCACTTT | CASSPGGFRDSPLHF
. | . | TRBJ1-5 | TRBV2 | TGTGCCAGCAGTGTGGGCAGGGAAAATCAGCCCCAGCATTTT | CASSVGRENQPQHF
. | . | TRBJ2-4 | TRBV6-6 | TGTGCCATCCGAGGGGGGGGCCTAGCCAAAAACATTCAGTACTTC | CAIRGGGLAKNIQYF
. | . | TRBJ2-2 | TRBV28 | TGTGCCAGCAGTCTAACCCCTCAGCTCGCAGGGGCGCACACCGGGGAGCTGTTTTTT | CASSLTPQLAGAHTGELFF
. | TRBD1 | TRBJ2-2 | TRBV5-5 | TGTGCCAGCAGCGTCCTGGGACAGGGGAACACCGGGGAGCTGTTTTTT | CASSVLGQGNTGELFF
. | . | TRBJ1-1 | TRBV5-4 | TGTGCCAGCAGCTTGTTGACAGGCCGCACTGAAGCTTTCTTT | CASSLLTGRTEAFF
. | . | TRBJ1-5 | TRBV7-9 | TGTGCCAGCAGCGACCGGGACACCAATCAGCCCCAGCATTTT | CASSDRDTNQPQHF
. | TRBD2 | TRBJ2-5 | TRBV15 | TGTGCCACCAGCAGAGTTGGGGGACTAGCGGGGGGTCGCGAGACCCAGTACTTC | CATSRVGGLAGGRETQYF
. | . | TRBJ2-3 | TRBV27 | TGTGCCAGCAGTCAACAGGGCGGTTCGGCAGATACGCAGTATTTT | CASSQQGGSADTQYF
. | TRBD1 | TRBJ2-7 | TRBV6-1 | TGTGCCAGCAGTGAAGGGACAGGGGGCCAACAATTCTACGAGCAGTACTTC | CASSEGTGGQQFYEQYF
. | . | TRBJ1-1 | TRBV25-1 | TGTGCCAGCAGTGGGGGTCTAGCAACTGAAGCTTTCTTT | CASSGGLATEAFF
. | TRBD2 | TRBJ2-7 | TRBV5-5 | TGTGCCAGCTTCGGACTAGCGGGAGCAAGCTCCTACGAGCAGTACTTC | CASFGLAGASSYEQYF
. | TRBD2 | TRBJ2-3 | TRBV6-4 | TGTGCCAGCAGTGACTCCTTTGGCGGGGGGGGAGCAGATACGCAGTATTTT | CASSDSFGGGGADTQYF
. | TRBD2 | TRBJ2-1 | TRBV11-2 | TGTGCCAGCAGCTTAGGTACACTAGCGGGGGGGCCTAGTTATGAGCAGTTCTTC | CASSLGTLAGGPSYEQFF
once | TRBD2 | TRBJ2-3 | TRBV29-1 | TGCAGCGTTGAGGGTAGCGGGGTAGATACGCAGTATTTT | CSVEGSGVDTQYF
. | TRBD1 | TRBJ2-6 | TRBV6-6 | TGTGCCAGCATGACAGGGTCCCGCTCTGGGGCCAACGTCCTGACTTTC | CASMTGSRSGANVLTF